The 5 T cell receptor beta chains reported below all come from one sample, sequenced in a study of beta chain features in type 1 diabetes. Isolated RNA was reverse transcribed in full, so expressed TCRB transcripts were sequenced. Using immunoSEQ multiplex PCR, the repertoire was profiled, and TCRdb retains in-frame clones only, with some absent. The repertoire has some 220,000 clones, approximately 10% of them found once; the top ten carry approximately 1.5%. Specimen: central memory CD4+ T cells from blood. Receptors originate from a young man in good health.

The chain links TRBV6-5 to TRBJ2-7; D ambiguous. There are 13 residues in the CDR3. Looked up from germline, CDR1 is MNHEY and CDR2 is SVGAGI. V was trimmed by 6 bases and J by 2 bases, leaving 11 bases between them. Here the CDR3 DNA reads TGTGCCAGCAGGGACCAATTAGCCTACGAGCAGTACTTC. As protein: CASRDQLAYEQYF.

This clone has a handful of counts. This chain uses TRBV10-1 with TRBJ2-1; no definite D call. The CDR3 consists of 14 residues. Trimming took off 2 bases at V and 7 bases at J, with 12 bases between the two ends. Germline CDR1 and CDR2: WNHNN and SYGVQD (reference sequence). CDR3 in amino acids: CASSETYLRNEQFF. The CDR3 DNA follows: TGCGCCAGCAGTGAGACGTATCTGCGGAATGAGCAGTTCTTC.

The chain has TRBV30 and TRBJ1-2; unclear D gene. The CDR3 is 16 amino acids. The V gene lost 0 bases and the J gene lost 1 base, with 15 bases spanning the gap. The germline CDR1 and CDR2 sequences are GTSNPN and SVGIG (reference sequence). The CDR3 bases are TGTGCCTGGAGTGTACGGGCCCAAATTTTTAACTATGGCTACACCTTC. Protein product: CAWSVRAQIFNYGYTF.

A remark on this clone: A far larger clone is off by one base, so a read error is likely. This sample also contains other DNA sequences that code for the same CDR3. The chain has TRBV7-2 and TRBJ2-5; D remains unclear. This CDR3 spans 11 amino acids. V lost 4 bases and J lost 1, with 1 base in between. The V gene's germline CDR1 is SGHTA and CDR2 FQGNSA. Here the CDR3 DNA reads TGTGCCAGCAGCTCCCAAGAGACCCAGTACTTC. Protein product: CASSSQETQYF.

V and J are TRBV10-3 and TRBJ2-2, with no clear D. CDR1 and CDR2 (germline): ENHRY, SYGVKD. Trimming shortened V by 5 bases and J by 1 base, and 14 bases separated the two germline ends. The CDR3 is 16 amino acids. The CDR3 loop is CAISLTPVENTGELFF. The CDR3 DNA is TGTGCCATCAGTTTGACACCCGTTGAGAACACCGGGGAGCTGTTTTTT.